Following are 16 T cell receptor beta chains from one sample sequenced in a study of OX40 agonist ivuxolimab in advanced cancers. Sequencing was performed with immunoSEQ multiplex PCR; in TCRdb, only in-frame clones are kept and a portion is missing. The sample has 60,000 to 85,000 clones; 88% are singletons. Sequenced here: CD4+ or CD8+ T cells sorted from blood, sampled in a trial of the OX40 agonist ivuxolimab. Receptors originate from an adult with an advanced solid tumor such as melanoma, head and neck, liver or kidney cancer.

The CDR3 DNA reads as TGTGCCAGCAGCCTACGGACTAGCGGGAGGGCCCGTAGAGATACGCAGTATTTT. As protein: CASSLRTSGRARRDTQYF. The V and J genes are TRBV5-6 and TRBJ2-3, with 15 bases lining up with TRBD2. This CDR3 is 18 amino acids long. The V gene end was trimmed by 4 bases and the J gene end by 5 bases; junction bases not matched to a gene: 11. Germline CDR1 reads SGHDT; CDR2 reads YYEEEE. Full variable domain (remainder filled in from reference TRBV5-6 and TRBJ2-3): DAGVTQSPTHLIKTRGQQVTLRCSPKSGHDTVSWYQQALGQGPQFIFQYYEEEERQRGNFPDRFSGHQFPNYSSELNVNALLLGDSALYLCASSLRTSGRARRDTQYFGPGTRLTVL.

The DNA for the CDR3 is TGTGCCAGCAGGACAGGGTTGGTAAGTGGGGGCTACACCTTC. This codes for CASRTGLVSGGYTF. V gene TRBV21-1 combines with J gene TRBJ1-2; the table's D call TRBD1 went unverified against the DNA. TRBV21-1 is an annotated pseudogene. The length of the CDR3 is 14 residues.

The chain uses TRBV9 and TRBJ2-5; D gene unclear. This CDR3 spans 13 amino acids. The V gene lost 0 bases and the J gene lost 2 bases, with 5 bases spanning the gap. Germline assignment: CDR1 SGDLS and CDR2 YYNGEE. This CDR3 is CASSVEQQETQYF. The CDR3 DNA is TGTGCCAGCAGCGTAGAGCAGCAAGAGACCCAGTACTTC.

The V call is TRBV11-2, the J call TRBJ1-1; tentatively, D is TRBD1 (5 bases). Trimming stripped 5 bases from V and 5 bases from J, with 18 bases between. This CDR3 is built from 15 residues. Germline-derived CDR1 and CDR2 are SGHAT and FQNNGV. The CDR3 DNA reads as TGTGCCAGCAGCCTAAAAAGGGGAGGGTGGACTGAAGCTTTCTTT. Translating gives CASSLKRGGWTEAFF.

CDR3 region: CASSQKGQGYSGNEQFF. The CDR3 bases are TGTGCCAGCAGCCAAAAGGGACAGGGGTATTCGGGCAATGAGCAGTTCTTC. The rearrangement links TRBV14 to TRBJ2-1; TRBD1 matches 10 bases. This CDR3 comprises 17 residues. Trimming at V came to 2 bases and at J to 6 bases, leaving 10 bases not matched to a gene. CDR1 SGHDN and CDR2 FVKESK come from the germline V gene.

V gene TRBV25-1 combines with J gene TRBJ2-7; D may match TRBD1 or TRBD2 (5 bases each). The V and J ends lost 3 bases and 1 base respectively, with 13 bases between them. The CDR3 totals 15 residues. CDR1 is MGHDK and CDR2 is SYGVNS in the germline V gene. CDR3 in amino acids: CASSDPGTASYEQYF. Here the CDR3 DNA reads TGTGCCAGCAGTGACCCCGGGACCGCATCCTACGAGCAGTACTTC.

The CDR3 loop is CASSQEGTSGRNEQFF. The DNA for the CDR3 is TGCGCCAGCAGCCAGGAAGGGACTAGCGGGAGGAATGAGCAGTTCTTC. This chain joins TRBV5-1 and TRBJ2-1; 15 bases fit TRBD2. This CDR3 has 16 residues. CDR1 is SGHRS and CDR2 is YFSETQ in the germline V gene. J was trimmed by 7 bases and V by 4 bases; bases with no gene match: 6.

The J gene is TRBJ2-7, the V gene TRBV29-1; 8 bases match TRBD1. Germline V gives CDR1 SQVTM, CDR2 ANQGSEA. The CDR3 totals 14 residues. Trimming at V came to 2 bases and at J to 2 bases, leaving 5 bases not matched to a gene. The CDR3 loop is CSVETGGGTYEQYF. In DNA form, the CDR3 reads TGCAGCGTTGAAACAGGGGGAGGTACCTACGAGCAGTACTTC.

V is TRBV28 and J is TRBJ2-2; TRBD1 is a possible D gene (5 bases). The V gene's germline CDR1 is MDHEN and CDR2 SYDVKM. CDR3 length: 15 residues. The ends were cut back, 5 bases at V and 2 bases at J, with 12 bases in the middle. CDR3 sequence reads: CASSHGALNTGELFF. Written as DNA, the CDR3 is TGTGCCAGCAGTCATGGGGCCTTAAACACCGGGGAGCTGTTTTTT. Together with reference TRBV28 and TRBJ2-2, the CDR3 gives the full variable domain: DVKVTQSSRYLVKRTGEKVFLECVQDMDHENMFWYRQDPGLGLRLIYFSYDVKMKEKGDIPEGYSVSREKKERFSLILESASTNQTSMYLCASSHGALNTGELFFGEGSRLTVL.

V and J are TRBV18 and TRBJ2-7, with D perhaps matching TRBD1 (5 bases). The CDR3 loop spans 14 amino acids. From germline, CDR1 is KGHSH and CDR2 LQKENI. Trimming pared 2 bases from V and 2 bases from J, leaving 10 bases between. CDR3 sequence reads: CASSPSPGPYEQYF. The CDR3 nucleotides are TGTGCCAGCTCACCATCTCCAGGGCCCTACGAGCAGTACTTC. The full variable domain, rest sourced from reference TRBV18 and TRBJ2-7, is NAGVMQNPRHLVRRRGQEARLRCSPMKGHSHVYWYRQLPEEGLKFMVYLQKENIIDESGMPKERFSAEFPKEGPSILRIQQVVRGDSAAYFCASSPSPGPYEQYFGPGTRLTVT.

This chain connects TRBV5-6 to TRBJ1-4, with D uncertain. In germline, CDR1 is SGHDT, CDR2 YYEEEE. Trimming took 0 bases from V and 10 from J, leaving 13 bases between them. This CDR3 spans 14 amino acids. CDR3 residues: CASSLDGRKRKLFF. CDR3 nucleotide sequence: TGTGCCAGCAGCTTGGATGGGAGGAAGAGAAAACTGTTTTTT.

J is TRBJ2-7 and V is TRBV6-1; 7 bases align to TRBD1. This CDR3 is 14 amino acids long. Germline-derived CDR1 and CDR2 are MNHNS and SASEGT. The V segment lost 3 bases and the J segment 4 bases; nucleotides outside the gene matches: 6. CDR3 sequence: CASSEDRSIYEQYF. The CDR3 DNA is TGTGCCAGCAGTGAGGACAGGTCAATATACGAGCAGTACTTC.

The chain's CDR3 is CASSPRQVRTSGSYEQYF. The CDR3 region has the DNA TGTGCCAGCTCACCAAGACAGGTCAGGACTAGCGGGAGCTACGAGCAGTACTTC. The chain carries TRBV18 and TRBJ2-7; TRBD2 matches at 13 bases. Germline values: CDR1 KGHSH, CDR2 LQKENI. This CDR3 region has 18 residues. J gave up 3 bases and V 2 bases, and 10 bases lay outside the gene matches.

This clone was recorded once. This chain connects TRBV6-5 to TRBJ1-5; 8 nucleotides agree with TRBD1. Germline V gene sequence: CDR1 MNHEY, CDR2 SVGAGI. CDR3 size: 15 residues. V was clipped by 2 bases and J by 6 bases; unmatched bases: 6. The CDR3 DNA is TGTGCCAGCAGTTACGGCCAGGGGGCAGCTCAGCCCCAGCATTTT. Translating gives CASSYGQGAAQPQHF.

The rearrangement joins TRBV4-2 to TRBJ2-1; 10 bases are a match to TRBD2. CDR3 length equals 18 residues. Looked up from germline, CDR1 is LGHNA and CDR2 is YNFKEQ. V lost 0 bases and J lost 8; bases outside the gene matches: 13. As DNA, the CDR3 is TGTGCCAGCAGCCAAGATTCGGGGGCTAGCGGGAGTCTGGATGAGCAGTTCTTC. It specifies CASSQDSGASGSLDEQFF.

The chain joins TRBV5-6 to TRBJ2-7; 8 bases align to TRBD2. Germline V gives CDR1 SGHDT, CDR2 YYEEEE. The length of the CDR3 is 16 residues. Losses at the gene ends were 0 bases for V and 6 bases for J; bases not matched to a gene: 11. This chain's CDR3 is CASSLGGSGRGREQYF. CDR3 bases: TGTGCCAGCAGCTTGGGAGGGAGCGGGAGAGGGCGCGAGCAGTACTTC.